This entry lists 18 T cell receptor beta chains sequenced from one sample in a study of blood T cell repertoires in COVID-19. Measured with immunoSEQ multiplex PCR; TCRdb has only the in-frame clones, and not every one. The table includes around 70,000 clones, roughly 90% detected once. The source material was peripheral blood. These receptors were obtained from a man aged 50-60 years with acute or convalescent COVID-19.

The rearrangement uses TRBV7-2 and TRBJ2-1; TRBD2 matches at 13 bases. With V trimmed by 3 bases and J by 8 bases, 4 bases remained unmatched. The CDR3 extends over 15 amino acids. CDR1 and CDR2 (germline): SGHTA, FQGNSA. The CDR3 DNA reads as TGTGCCAGCAGCTTGACTAGCGGGGGGTGGGATGAGCAGTTCTTC. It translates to CASSLTSGGWDEQFF.

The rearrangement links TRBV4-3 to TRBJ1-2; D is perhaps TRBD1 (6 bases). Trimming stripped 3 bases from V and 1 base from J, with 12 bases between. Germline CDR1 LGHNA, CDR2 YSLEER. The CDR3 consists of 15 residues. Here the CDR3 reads CASSHLRTDNYGYTF. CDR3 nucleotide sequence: TGCGCCAGCAGCCATCTTAGGACAGATAACTATGGCTACACCTTC.

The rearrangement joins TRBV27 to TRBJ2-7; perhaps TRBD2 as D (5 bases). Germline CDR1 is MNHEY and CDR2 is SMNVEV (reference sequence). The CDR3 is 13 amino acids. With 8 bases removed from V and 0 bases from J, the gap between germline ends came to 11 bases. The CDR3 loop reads CASGLSSSYEQYF. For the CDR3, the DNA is TGTGCCAGCGGACTTAGCAGCTCCTACGAGCAGTACTTC.

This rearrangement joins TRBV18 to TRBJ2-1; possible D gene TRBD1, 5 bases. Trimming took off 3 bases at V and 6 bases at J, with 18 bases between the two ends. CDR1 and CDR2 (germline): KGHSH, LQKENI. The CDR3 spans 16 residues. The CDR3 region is CASSPRQLGPSNEQFF. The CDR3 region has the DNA TGTGCCAGCTCACCCCGACAGTTGGGGCCTAGCAATGAGCAGTTCTTC. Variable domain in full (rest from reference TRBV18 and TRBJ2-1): NAGVMQNPRHLVRRRGQEARLRCSPMKGHSHVYWYRQLPEEGLKFMVYLQKENIIDESGMPKERFSAEFPKEGPSILRIQQVVRGDSAAYFCASSPRQLGPSNEQFFGPGTRLTVL.

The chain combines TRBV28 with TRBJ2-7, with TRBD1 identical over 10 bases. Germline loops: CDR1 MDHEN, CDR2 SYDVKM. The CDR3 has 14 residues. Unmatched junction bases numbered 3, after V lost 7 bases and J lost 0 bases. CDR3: CASTGQGGSYEQYF. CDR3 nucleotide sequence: TGTGCCAGCACCGGACAGGGGGGCTCCTACGAGCAGTACTTC.

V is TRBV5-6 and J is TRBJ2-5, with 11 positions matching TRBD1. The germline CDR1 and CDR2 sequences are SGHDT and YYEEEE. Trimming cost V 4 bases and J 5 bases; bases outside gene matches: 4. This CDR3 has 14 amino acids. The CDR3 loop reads CASSPGQGGETQYF. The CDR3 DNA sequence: TGTGCCAGCAGCCCGGGACAGGGGGGGGAGACCCAGTACTTC.

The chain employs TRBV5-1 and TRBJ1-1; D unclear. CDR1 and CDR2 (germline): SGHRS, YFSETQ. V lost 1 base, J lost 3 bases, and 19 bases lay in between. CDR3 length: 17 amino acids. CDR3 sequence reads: CASSLSGNSGRYTEAFF. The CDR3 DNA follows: TGCGCCAGCAGCTTGAGTGGGAACAGTGGGAGGTACACTGAAGCTTTCTTT.

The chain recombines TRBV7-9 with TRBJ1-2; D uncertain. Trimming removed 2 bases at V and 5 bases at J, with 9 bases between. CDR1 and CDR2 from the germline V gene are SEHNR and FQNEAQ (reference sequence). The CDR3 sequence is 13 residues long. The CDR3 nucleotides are TGTGCCAGCAGCTTACTTCGGGGATATGGCTACACCTTC. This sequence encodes CASSLLRGYGYTF.

CDR3 in amino acids: CASSIGGNYEQYF. CDR3 coding DNA: TGTGCCAGTAGTATAGGAGGAAACTACGAGCAGTACTTC. This sequence joins TRBV19 and TRBJ2-7, with D uncertain. Trimming cost V 1 base and J 3 bases, with 7 bases left between them. The CDR3 has 13 residues. CDR1 and CDR2 from the germline V gene are LNHDA and SQIVND (reference sequence).

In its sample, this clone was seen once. In DNA, the CDR3 is TGTGCCAGCAGCCAAGAAAGGGGACAGTCTCCAACTAATGAAAAACTGTTTTTT. It translates to CASSQERGQSPTNEKLFF. The V call is TRBV4-2, the J call TRBJ1-4; the match to TRBD1 covers 7 bases. V lost 0 bases, J lost 0 bases, and 7 bases stayed unmatched. CDR1 is LGHNA, CDR2 YNFKEQ, per germline. This CDR3 spans 18 amino acids.

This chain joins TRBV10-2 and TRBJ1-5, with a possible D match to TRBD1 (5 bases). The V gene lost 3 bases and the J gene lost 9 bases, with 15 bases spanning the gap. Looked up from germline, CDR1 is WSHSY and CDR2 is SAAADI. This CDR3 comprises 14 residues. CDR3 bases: TGCGCCAGCAGTGACCAGGGCAGGGTCGGGCCCCAGCATTTT. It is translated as CASSDQGRVGPQHF.

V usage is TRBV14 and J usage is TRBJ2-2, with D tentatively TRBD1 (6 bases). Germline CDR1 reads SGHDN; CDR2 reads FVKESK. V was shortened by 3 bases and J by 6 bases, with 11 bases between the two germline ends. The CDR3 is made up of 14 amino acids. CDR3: CASSQPYRAGELFF. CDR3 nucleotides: TGTGCCAGCAGCCAGCCGTACAGGGCCGGGGAGCTGTTTTTT.

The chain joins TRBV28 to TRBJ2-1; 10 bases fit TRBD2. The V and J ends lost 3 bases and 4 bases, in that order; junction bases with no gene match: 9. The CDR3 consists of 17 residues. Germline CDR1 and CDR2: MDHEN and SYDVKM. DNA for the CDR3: TGTGCCAGCAGTTTGGGGGTCCCTAGCGGGGGTTACAATGAGCAGTTCTTC. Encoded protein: CASSLGVPSGGYNEQFF.

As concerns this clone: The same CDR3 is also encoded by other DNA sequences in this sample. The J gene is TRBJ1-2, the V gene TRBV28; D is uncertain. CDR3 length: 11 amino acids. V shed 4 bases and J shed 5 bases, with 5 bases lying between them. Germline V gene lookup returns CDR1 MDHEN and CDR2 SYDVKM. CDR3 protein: CASSSRYGYTF. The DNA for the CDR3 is TGTGCCAGCAGTTCTCGTTATGGCTACACCTTC.

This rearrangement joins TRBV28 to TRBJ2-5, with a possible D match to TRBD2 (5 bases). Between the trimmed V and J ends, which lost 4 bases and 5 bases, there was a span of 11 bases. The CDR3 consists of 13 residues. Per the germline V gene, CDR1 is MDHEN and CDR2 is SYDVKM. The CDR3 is CASSWMTGETQYF. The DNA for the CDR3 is TGTGCCAGCAGTTGGATGACGGGGGAGACCCAGTACTTC.

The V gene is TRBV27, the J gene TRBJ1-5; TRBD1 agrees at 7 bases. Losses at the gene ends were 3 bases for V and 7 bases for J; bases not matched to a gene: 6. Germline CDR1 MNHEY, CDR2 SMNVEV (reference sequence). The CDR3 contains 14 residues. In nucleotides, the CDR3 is TGTGCCAGCAGTTTCCTTCAGGGGGACCAGCCCCAGCATTTT. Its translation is CASSFLQGDQPQHF.

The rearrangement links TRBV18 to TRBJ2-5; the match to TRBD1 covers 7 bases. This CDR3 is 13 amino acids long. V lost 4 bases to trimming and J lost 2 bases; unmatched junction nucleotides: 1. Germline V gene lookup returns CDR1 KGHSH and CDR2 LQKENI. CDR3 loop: CASSQGQQETQYF. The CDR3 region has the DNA TGTGCCAGCTCACAGGGACAGCAAGAGACCCAGTACTTC.

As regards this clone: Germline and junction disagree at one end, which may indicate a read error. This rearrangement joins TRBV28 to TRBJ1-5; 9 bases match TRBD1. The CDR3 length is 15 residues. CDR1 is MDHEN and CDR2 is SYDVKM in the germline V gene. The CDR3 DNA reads TGTGCCAGCAGAAATGACAGGGGGAACAATCGGCCCCAGCATTTT. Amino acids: CASRNDRGNNRPQHF.